A selection of T cell receptor beta chains follows, all from one sample in a study of blood T cell repertoires in COVID-19. Sequenced by immunoSEQ multiplex PCR; TCRdb stores in-frame clones only, minus some. The sample contains around 150,000 clones, over 70% of which appear only once. Specimen: PBMCs or T cells enriched from blood (not recorded which). The origin of the receptors is a man aged 65 to 85 who had been exposed to COVID-19. Each CDR3 is given with its conserved first and last residue. The order of the fields is D gene, V gene, clone size, J gene, CDR3 protein, CDR3 DNA. The D gene is left open where the match is weak. Some rows mark clone size as missing; the rest say once, few, many or name a class of expanded clone.

TRBD1,TRBV3-1/TRBV3-2,NA,TRBJ2-7,CASSQGQGRYEQYF,TGTGCCAGCAGCCAGGGACAGGGCCGCTACGAGCAGTACTTC
NA,TRBV19,NA,TRBJ1-3,CASGPTGHNTIYF,TGTGCCAGTGGTCCTACAGGGCACAACACCATATATTTT
NA,TRBV6-5,few,TRBJ2-3,CASRESTDTQYF,TGTGCCAGCAGGGAGAGCACAGATACGCAGTATTTT
NA,TRBV3-1/TRBV3-2,NA,TRBJ1-2,CASSQEGSGYTF,TGTGCCAGCAGCCAAGAAGGGAGTGGCTACACCTTC
NA,TRBV7-3,NA,TRBJ2-2,CASSLLGVSTGELFF,TGTGCCAGCAGCTTATTAGGAGTTAGCACCGGGGAGCTGTTTTTT
TRBD2,TRBV7-6,NA,TRBJ2-7,CASSLGLAGAPYEQYF,TGTGCCAGCAGCTTGGGACTAGCGGGAGCGCCCTACGAGCAGTACTTC
TRBD1,TRBV7-2,NA,TRBJ1-4,CASSLTQGGGEKLFF,TGTGCCAGCAGCCTAACCCAGGGGGGAGGTGAAAAACTGTTTTTT
NA,TRBV6-1,NA,TRBJ2-5,CASSEAGGHETQYF,TGTGCCAGCAGTGAAGCGGGGGGGCACGAGACCCAGTACTTC
NA,TRBV19,NA,TRBJ1-5,CASSINLGSNQPQHF,TGTGCCAGTAGTATTAATCTAGGAAGCAATCAGCCCCAGCATTTT
TRBD1,TRBV13,NA,TRBJ2-5,CASSRPGTDITKTQYF,TGTGCCAGCAGCCGACCAGGGACAGACATAACCAAGACCCAGTACTTC
NA,TRBV2,NA,TRBJ1-4,CASSEWEGRRFF,TGTGCCAGCAGTGAATGGGAGGGCAGGCGGTTTTTT
TRBD2,TRBV7-2,NA,TRBJ2-5,CASSLAPGLATGETQYF,TGTGCCAGCAGTTTGGCCCCGGGACTAGCGACAGGGGAGACCCAGTACTTC